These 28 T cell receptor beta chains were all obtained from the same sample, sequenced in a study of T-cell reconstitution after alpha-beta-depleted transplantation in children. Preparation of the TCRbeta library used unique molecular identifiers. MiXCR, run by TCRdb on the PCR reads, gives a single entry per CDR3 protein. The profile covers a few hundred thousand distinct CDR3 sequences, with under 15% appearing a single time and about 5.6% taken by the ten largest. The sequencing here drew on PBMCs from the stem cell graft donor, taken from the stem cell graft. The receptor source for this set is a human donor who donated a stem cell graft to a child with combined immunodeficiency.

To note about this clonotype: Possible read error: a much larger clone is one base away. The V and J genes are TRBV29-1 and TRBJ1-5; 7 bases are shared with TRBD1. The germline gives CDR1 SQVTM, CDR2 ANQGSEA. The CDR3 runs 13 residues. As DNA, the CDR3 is TGCAGCGTGGGACAGTCGGGGGATCAGCCCCGGCATTTT. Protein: CSVGQSGDQPRHF.

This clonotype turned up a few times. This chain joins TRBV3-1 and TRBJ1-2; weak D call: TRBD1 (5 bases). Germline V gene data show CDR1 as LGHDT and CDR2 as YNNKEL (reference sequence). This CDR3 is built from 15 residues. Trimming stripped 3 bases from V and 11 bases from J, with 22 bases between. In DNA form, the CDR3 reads TGTGCCAGCAGCCAGCACACGTTGGGACCGGAAGCTTACACCTTC. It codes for CASSQHTLGPEAYTF.

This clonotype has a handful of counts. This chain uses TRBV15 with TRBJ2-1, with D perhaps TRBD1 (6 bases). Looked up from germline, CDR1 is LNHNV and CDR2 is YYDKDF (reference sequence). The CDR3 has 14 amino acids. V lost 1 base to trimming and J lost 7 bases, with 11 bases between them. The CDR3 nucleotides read TGTGCCACCAGCAGAGCCACCCAGGGGAATGAGCAGTTCTTC. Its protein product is CATSRATQGNEQFF.

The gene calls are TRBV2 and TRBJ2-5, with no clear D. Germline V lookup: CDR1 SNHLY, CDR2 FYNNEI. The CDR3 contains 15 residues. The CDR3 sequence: CPASPVYEFWETQYF. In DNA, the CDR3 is TGTCCGGCCTCCCCCGTTTACGAGTTCTGGGAGACCCAGTACTTC.

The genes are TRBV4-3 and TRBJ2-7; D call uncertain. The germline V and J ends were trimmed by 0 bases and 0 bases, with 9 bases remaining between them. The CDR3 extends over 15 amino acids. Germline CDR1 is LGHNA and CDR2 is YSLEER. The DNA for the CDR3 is TGCGCCAGCAGCCAAGATTTTGGCAGCTCCTACGAGCAGTACTTC. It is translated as CASSQDFGSSYEQYF.

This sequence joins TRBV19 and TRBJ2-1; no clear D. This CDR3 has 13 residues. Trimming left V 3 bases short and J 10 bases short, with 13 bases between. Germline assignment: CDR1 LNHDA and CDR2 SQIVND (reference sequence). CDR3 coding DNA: TGTGCCAGTAGTATGGTAGGGATGACGGAGCAGTTCTTC. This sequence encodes CASSMVGMTEQFF.

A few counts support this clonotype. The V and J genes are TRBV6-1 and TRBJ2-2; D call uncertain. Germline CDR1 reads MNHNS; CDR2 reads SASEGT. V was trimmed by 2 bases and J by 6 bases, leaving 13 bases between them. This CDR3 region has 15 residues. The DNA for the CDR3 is TGTGCCAGCAGTGAACTACCGCTCACGGCCGGGGAGCTGTTTTTT. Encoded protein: CASSELPLTAGELFF.

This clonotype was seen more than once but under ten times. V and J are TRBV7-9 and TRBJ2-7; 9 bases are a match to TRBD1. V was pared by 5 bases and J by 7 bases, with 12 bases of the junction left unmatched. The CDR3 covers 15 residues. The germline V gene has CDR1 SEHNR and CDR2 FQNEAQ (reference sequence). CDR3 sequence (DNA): TGTGCCAGCAGCCCAGGGACAGGGCTTTTGGGGGAGCAGTACTTC. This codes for CASSPGTGLLGEQYF.

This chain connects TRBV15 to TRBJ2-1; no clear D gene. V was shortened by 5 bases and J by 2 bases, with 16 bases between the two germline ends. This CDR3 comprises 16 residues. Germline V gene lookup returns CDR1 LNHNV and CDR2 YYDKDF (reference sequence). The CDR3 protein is CATSAYSSSTYNEQFF. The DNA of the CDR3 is TGTGCCACCAGCGCCTACTCGTCCAGCACCTACAATGAGCAGTTCTTC.

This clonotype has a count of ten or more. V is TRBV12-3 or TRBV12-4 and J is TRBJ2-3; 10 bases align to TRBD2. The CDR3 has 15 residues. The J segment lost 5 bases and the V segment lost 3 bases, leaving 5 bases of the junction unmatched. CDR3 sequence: CASSFALAGVDTQYF. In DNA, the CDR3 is TGTGCCAGCAGTTTCGCCCTAGCGGGAGTAGATACGCAGTATTTT.

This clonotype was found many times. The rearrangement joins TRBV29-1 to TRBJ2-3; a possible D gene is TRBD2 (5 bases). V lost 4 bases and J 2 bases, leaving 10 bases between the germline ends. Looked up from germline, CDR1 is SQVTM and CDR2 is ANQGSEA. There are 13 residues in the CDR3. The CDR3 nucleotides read TGCAGCGTTGGAACTAGGGCCACAGATACGCAGTATTTT. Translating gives CSVGTRATDTQYF.

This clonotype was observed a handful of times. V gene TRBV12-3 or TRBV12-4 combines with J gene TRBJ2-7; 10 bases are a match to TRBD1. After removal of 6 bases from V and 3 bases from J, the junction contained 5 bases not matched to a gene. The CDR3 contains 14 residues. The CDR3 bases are TGTGCCAGCAGCCGGGACAGGGGCTTCTACGAGCAGTACTTC. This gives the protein CASSRDRGFYEQYF.

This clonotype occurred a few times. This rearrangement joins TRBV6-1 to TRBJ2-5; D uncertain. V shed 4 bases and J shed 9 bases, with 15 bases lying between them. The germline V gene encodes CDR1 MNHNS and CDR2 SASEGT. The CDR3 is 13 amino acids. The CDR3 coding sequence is TGTGCCAGCAGTGTCGGCCTCATAGTGGCCCAGTACTTC. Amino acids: CASSVGLIVAQYF.

This CDR3 reads CASSQESDRGNEKLFF. For the CDR3, the DNA is TGCGCCAGCAGCCAAGAATCTGACAGGGGAAATGAAAAACTGTTTTTT. This rearrangement joins TRBV4-3 to TRBJ1-4; 8 bases align to TRBD1. Germline V gene data show CDR1 as LGHNA and CDR2 as YSLEER. This CDR3 is 16 amino acids long. Trimming at V came to 0 bases and at J to 5 bases, leaving 5 bases not matched to a gene.

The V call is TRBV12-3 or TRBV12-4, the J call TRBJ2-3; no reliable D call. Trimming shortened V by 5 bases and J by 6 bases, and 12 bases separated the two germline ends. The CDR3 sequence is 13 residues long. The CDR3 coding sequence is TGTGCCAGCAGTCGGAAGTGGTGGGATACGCAGTATTTT. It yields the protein CASSRKWWDTQYF.

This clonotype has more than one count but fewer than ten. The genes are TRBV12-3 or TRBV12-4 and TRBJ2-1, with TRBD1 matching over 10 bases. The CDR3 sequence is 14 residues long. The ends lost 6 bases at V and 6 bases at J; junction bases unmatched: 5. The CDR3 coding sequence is TGTGCCAGCAGAGGGACAGGGGCGGGCAATGAGCAGTTCTTC. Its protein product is CASRGTGAGNEQFF.

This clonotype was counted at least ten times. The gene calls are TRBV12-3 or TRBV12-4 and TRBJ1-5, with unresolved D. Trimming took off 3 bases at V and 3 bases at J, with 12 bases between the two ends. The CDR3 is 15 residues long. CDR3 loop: CASSLGRSDNQPQHF. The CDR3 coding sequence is TGTGCCAGCAGTTTGGGGAGATCTGACAATCAGCCCCAGCATTTT.

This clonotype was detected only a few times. CDR3 region: CASSPGHSGFTDTQYF. The CDR3 DNA reads as TGTGCCAGCAGCCCGGGACACTCAGGGTTCACAGATACGCAGTATTTT. The chain joins TRBV5-4 to TRBJ2-3; D might be TRBD1 (6 bases). CDR1 is SGHNT and CDR2 is YYREEE in the germline V gene (reference sequence). V lost 4 bases and J 2 bases, leaving 17 bases between the germline ends. There are 16 residues in the CDR3.

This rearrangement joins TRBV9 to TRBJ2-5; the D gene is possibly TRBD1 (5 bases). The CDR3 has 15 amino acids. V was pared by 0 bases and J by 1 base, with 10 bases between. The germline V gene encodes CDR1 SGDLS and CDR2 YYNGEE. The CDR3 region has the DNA TGTGCCAGCAGCGTAGGTGTAGGGGTCCAAGAGACCCAGTACTTC. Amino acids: CASSVGVGVQETQYF.

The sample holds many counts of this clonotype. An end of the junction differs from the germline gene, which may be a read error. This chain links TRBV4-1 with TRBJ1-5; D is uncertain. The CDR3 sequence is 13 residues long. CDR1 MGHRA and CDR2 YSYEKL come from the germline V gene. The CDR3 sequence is CASSLGNNQPQHF. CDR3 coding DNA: TGTGCCAGCAGCCTGGGGAACAATCAGCCCCAGCATTTT.

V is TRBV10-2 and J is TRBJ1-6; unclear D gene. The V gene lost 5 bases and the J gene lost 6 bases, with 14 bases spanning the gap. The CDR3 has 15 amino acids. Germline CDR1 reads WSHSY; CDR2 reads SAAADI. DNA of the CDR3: TGCGCCAGCAGTAACCCGGACGGAATTAATTCACCCCTCCACTTT. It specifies CASSNPDGINSPLHF.

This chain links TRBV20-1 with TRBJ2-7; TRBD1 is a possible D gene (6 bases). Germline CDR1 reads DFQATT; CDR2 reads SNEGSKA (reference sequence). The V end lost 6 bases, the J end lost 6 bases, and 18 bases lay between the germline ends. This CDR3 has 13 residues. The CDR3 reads CSATGQSDCEQYF. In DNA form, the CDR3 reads TGCAGTGCGACCGGACAGTCAGACTGCGAGCAGTACTTC.

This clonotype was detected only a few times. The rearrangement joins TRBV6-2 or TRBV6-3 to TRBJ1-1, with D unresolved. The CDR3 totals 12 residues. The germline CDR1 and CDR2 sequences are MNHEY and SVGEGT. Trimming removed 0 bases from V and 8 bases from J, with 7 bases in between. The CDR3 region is CASSYSRAEAFF. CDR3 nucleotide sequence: TGTGCCAGCAGTTACTCTAGGGCCGAAGCTTTCTTT.

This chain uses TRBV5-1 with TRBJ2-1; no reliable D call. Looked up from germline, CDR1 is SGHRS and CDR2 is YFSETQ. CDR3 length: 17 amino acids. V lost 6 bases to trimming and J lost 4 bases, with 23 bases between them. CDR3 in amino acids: CASTSPLERFGYNEQFF. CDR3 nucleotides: TGCGCCAGCACCTCGCCTCTTGAAAGGTTTGGTTACAATGAGCAGTTCTTC. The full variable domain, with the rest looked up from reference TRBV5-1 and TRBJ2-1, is KAGVTQTPRYLIKTRGQQVTLSCSPISGHRSVSWYQQTPGQGLQFLFEYFSETQRNKGNFPGRFSGRQFSNSRSEMNVSTLELGDSALYLCASTSPLERFGYNEQFFGPGTRLTVL.

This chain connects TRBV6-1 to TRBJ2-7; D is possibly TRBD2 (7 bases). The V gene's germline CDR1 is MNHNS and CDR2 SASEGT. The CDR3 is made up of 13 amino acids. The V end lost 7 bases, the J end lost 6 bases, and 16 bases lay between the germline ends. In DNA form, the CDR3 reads TGTGCCAGCATCACGAGGGGGGGAGTCGAGCAGTACTTC. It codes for CASITRGGVEQYF.

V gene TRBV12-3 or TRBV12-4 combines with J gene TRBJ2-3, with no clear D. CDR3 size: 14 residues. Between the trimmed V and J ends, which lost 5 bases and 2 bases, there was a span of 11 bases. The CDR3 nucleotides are TGTGCCAGCAGTCCCTTAGACTTCACAGATACGCAGTATTTT. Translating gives CASSPLDFTDTQYF.

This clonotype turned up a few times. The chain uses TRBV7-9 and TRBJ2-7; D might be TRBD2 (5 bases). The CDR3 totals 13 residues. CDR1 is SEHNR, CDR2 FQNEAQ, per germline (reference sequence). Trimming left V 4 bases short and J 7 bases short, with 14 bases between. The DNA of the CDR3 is TGTGCCAGCAGCTCCCCCCATGGGGAGGAGCAGTACTTC. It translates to CASSSPHGEEQYF.

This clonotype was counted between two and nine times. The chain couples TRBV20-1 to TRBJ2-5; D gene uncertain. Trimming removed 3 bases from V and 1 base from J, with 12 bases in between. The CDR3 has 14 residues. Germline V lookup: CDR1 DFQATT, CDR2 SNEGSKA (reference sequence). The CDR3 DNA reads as TGCAGTGCTAGGAGTTGGGTTTTCCAAGAGACCCAGTACTTC. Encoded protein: CSARSWVFQETQYF.